These 17 T cell receptor beta chains were sequenced from one sample in a study of metastatic and nonmetastatic thyroid tumors. No patient had received any treatment before thyroid surgery. With MiXCR, TCRdb called clones anew from the PCR reads. Among approximately 21,000 clones listed, roughly a quarter were seen once. Sequenced sample: tumor tissue. Receptor source: a female donor with papillary thyroid cancer or a benign thyroid nodule (not recorded which). Some clones in this sample may be carry-over from other donors' samples.

This clone was picked up a small number of times. This chain joins TRBV20-1 and TRBJ2-2, with a possible D match to TRBD2 (5 bases). Trimming removed 2 bases at V and 2 bases at J, with 9 bases between. CDR1 is DFQATT, CDR2 SNEGSKA, per germline (reference sequence). CDR3 length: 14 residues. The DNA for the CDR3 is TGCAGTGCTAGATTTGGAGGAAACACCGGGGAGCTGTTTTTT. It encodes CSARFGGNTGELFF.

This clone occurred many times. A much larger clone sits a single nucleotide away, making a read error possible. At the DNA level, this CDR3 is encoded by other sequences in the same sample as well. The chain employs TRBV12-3 or TRBV12-4 and TRBJ1-1, with D unclear. Trimming removed 5 bases from V and 8 bases from J, with 12 bases in between. This CDR3 spans 12 amino acids. CDR3 protein: CASSLTVSEAFF. CDR3 in DNA: TGTGCCAGCAGTCTCACAGTCTCCGAAGCTTTCTTT.

In the case of this clone: Other DNA sequences within the sample encode an identical CDR3. The genes are TRBV27 and TRBJ2-2, with TRBD1 matching 7 bases. Germline CDR1 reads MNHEY; CDR2 reads SMNVEV (reference sequence). CDR3 length: 14 amino acids. Trimming cost V 7 bases and J 14 bases; bases outside gene matches: 16. Here the CDR3 DNA reads TGTGCCAGCACCCGACAGGGACCCACCGGTGAACTGTTTTTT. Translating it yields CASTRQGPTGELFF.

This clone has ten or more counts. In the same sample, other DNA sequences code for this CDR3. The chain combines TRBV11-1 with TRBJ2-5; 11 bases are a match to TRBD2. Germline trimming cut 6 bases from V and 2 bases from J; bases unmatched to any gene: 8. The germline V gene has CDR1 SGHAT and CDR2 FQDESV (reference sequence). This CDR3 comprises 16 residues. CDR3 region: CASSMTSGVRQETQYF. CDR3 in DNA: TGTGCCAGCAGTATGACTAGCGGGGTCCGACAAGAGACCCAGTACTTC. Complete variable domain (other parts from reference TRBV11-1 and TRBJ2-5): EAEVAQSPRYKITEKSQAVAFWCDPISGHATLYWYRQILGQGPELLVQFQDESVVDDSQLPKDRFSAERLKGVDSTLKIQPAELGDSAMYLCASSMTSGVRQETQYFGPGTRLLVL.

The chain employs TRBV10-3 and TRBJ2-7; TRBD2 matches 9 bases. The CDR3 consists of 18 residues. V shed 3 bases and J 5 bases; nucleotides not matched to a gene: 17. Germline V CDR1 and CDR2: ENHRY, SYGVKD. CDR3: CAISEASGRSGLSDEQYF. CDR3 DNA sequence: TGTGCCATCAGTGAAGCGAGCGGGAGGTCCGGATTATCAGACGAGCAGTACTTC.

This clone showed up many times. The chain uses TRBV6-6 and TRBJ1-2; the match to TRBD1 covers 9 bases. CDR3 length: 15 residues. Germline CDR1 and CDR2: MNHNY and SVGAGI (reference sequence). J was trimmed by 5 bases and V by 3 bases; bases with no gene match: 7. CDR3 in amino acids: CASSYSTGGGYGYTF. The CDR3 DNA reads as TGTGCCAGCAGTTATTCGACAGGGGGGGGGTATGGCTACACCTTC.

This clone was counted many times. CDR3 in DNA: TGTGCCACCAGTGTCGTCGCGGGGGGGGACCAAGAGACCCAGTACTTC. It encodes CATSVVAGGDQETQYF. The chain is built from TRBV24-1 and TRBJ2-5; 9 bases are shared with TRBD2. Germline CDR1 and CDR2: KGHDR and SFDVKD. CDR3 length equals 16 residues. The V and J ends lost 5 bases and 0 bases, in that order; junction bases with no gene match: 6.

This clone was detected ten times or more. The chain's CDR3 is CASTLQGNEQFF. The CDR3 DNA follows: TGTGCCAGCACCCTGCAGGGCAATGAGCAGTTCTTC. This chain links TRBV12-3 or TRBV12-4 with TRBJ2-1, with TRBD1 as a possible D gene (5 bases). The CDR3 length is 12 residues. V was trimmed by 7 bases and J by 6 bases, leaving 10 bases between them.

With regard to this clone: The junction differs from germline at one of its ends, possibly a read error. The chain joins TRBV20-1 to TRBJ1-1; 10 bases align to TRBD1. Germline assignment: CDR1 DFQATT and CDR2 SNEGSKA (reference sequence). CDR3 length: 15 residues. The CDR3 reads CSAQPDRGLVTKAFF. The CDR3 DNA reads as TGCAGTGCTCAACCTGACAGGGGGCTGGTCACTAAAGCTTTCTTT.

This clone was detected many times. CDR3 in DNA: TGTGCCAGCTCACCACCCTCGGACAGGACCCAGTACTTC. It specifies CASSPPSDRTQYF. The gene calls are TRBV18 and TRBJ2-5; D perhaps matches TRBD1 (6 bases). Germline CDR1 is KGHSH and CDR2 is LQKENI. V was clipped by 0 bases and J by 7 bases, with 9 bases between them. The CDR3 contains 13 residues.

This clone was found many times. The rearrangement uses TRBV20-1 and TRBJ2-6; D perhaps matches TRBD2 (5 bases). This CDR3 region has 13 residues. In germline, CDR1 is DFQATT, CDR2 SNEGSKA (reference sequence). V was clipped by 8 bases and J by 4 bases, with 12 bases between them. The CDR3 DNA follows: TGCAGTACGAGAGGGTTAGGGGCCAACGTCCTGACTTTC. Amino acids: CSTRGLGANVLTF.

This clone was counted many times. The chain has TRBV3-1 and TRBJ2-3; D not resolved. There are 14 residues in the CDR3. V was cut by 4 bases and J by 1 base, with 9 bases left in between. The V gene's germline CDR1 is LGHDT and CDR2 YNNKEL (reference sequence). CDR3 DNA sequence: TGTGCCAGCAGCCGCCTCCGGGGCACAGATACGCAGTATTTT. It yields the protein CASSRLRGTDTQYF.

This clone was detected only once. The CDR3 loop reads CSSPDRGLICYGYTF. The CDR3, as DNA: TGCTCCAGCCCAGACAGGGGGCTGATTTGCTATGGCTACACCTTC. The rearrangement links TRBV20-1 to TRBJ1-2; 10 bases align to TRBD1. This CDR3 is built from 15 residues. CDR1 and CDR2 from the germline V gene are DFQATT and SNEGSKA (reference sequence).

The CDR3 DNA is TGTGCCAGCAGCCAAGGCGTAGGCACTGAAGCTTTCTTT. It specifies CASSQGVGTEAFF. The V gene is TRBV3-1, the J gene TRBJ1-1; unclear D gene. With 1 base removed from V and 4 bases from J, the gap between germline ends came to 7 bases. This CDR3 contains 13 residues. CDR1 and CDR2 (germline): LGHDT, YNNKEL (reference sequence).

The sample holds many counts of this clone. The rearrangement uses TRBV12-3 or TRBV12-4 and TRBJ1-2; 9 positions match TRBD1. The CDR3 runs to 13 residues. Losses at the gene ends were 6 bases for V and 7 bases for J; bases not matched to a gene: 6. CDR3 protein: CASSRTGEFGYTF. As DNA, the CDR3 is TGTGCCAGCAGCCGGACAGGGGAGTTTGGCTACACCTTC.

Note on this clone: One end of the junction varies from germline; a read error may be responsible. J is TRBJ1-1 and V is TRBV6-1; D ambiguous. The CDR3 has 13 residues. The germline gives CDR1 MNHNS, CDR2 SASEGT. The CDR3 reads CASHRMGNTESFF. In nucleotides, the CDR3 is TGTGCCAGCCACCGTATGGGGAACACTGAATCTTTCTTT.

This clone has only a few counts. The genes are TRBV6-1 and TRBJ2-6; D remains ambiguous. CDR1 is MNHNS and CDR2 is SASEGT in the germline V gene. Trimming stripped 2 bases from V and 2 bases from J, with 7 bases between. The CDR3 consists of 15 residues. The CDR3 nucleotides are TGTGCCAGCAGTGAATGGCGGACTGGGGCCAACGTCCTGACTTTC. Translating it yields CASSEWRTGANVLTF.